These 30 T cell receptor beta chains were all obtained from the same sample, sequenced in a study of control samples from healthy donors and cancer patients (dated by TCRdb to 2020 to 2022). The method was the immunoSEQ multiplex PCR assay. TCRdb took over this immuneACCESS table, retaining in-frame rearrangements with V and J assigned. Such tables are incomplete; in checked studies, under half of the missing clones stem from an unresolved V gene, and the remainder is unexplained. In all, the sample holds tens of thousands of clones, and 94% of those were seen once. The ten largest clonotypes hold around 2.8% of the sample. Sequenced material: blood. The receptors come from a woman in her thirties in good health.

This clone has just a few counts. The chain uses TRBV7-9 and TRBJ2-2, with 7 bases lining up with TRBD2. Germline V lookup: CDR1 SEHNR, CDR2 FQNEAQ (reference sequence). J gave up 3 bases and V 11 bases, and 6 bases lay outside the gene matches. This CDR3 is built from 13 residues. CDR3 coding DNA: TGTGCCGGAACGGGACTATACACCGGGGAGCTGTTTTTT. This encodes CAGTGLYTGELFF.

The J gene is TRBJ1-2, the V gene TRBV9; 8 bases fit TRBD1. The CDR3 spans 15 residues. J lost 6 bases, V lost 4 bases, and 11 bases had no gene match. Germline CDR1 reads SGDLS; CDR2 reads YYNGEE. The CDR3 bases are TGTGCCAGCAGCACCCCTTTCCAGGGGGCACATGGCTACACCTTC. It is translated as CASSTPFQGAHGYTF.

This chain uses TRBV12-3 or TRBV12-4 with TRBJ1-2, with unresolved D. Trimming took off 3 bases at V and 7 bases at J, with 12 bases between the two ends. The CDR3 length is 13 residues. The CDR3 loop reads CASSFVRDGGYTF. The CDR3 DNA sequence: TGTGCCAGCAGTTTTGTTAGGGATGGTGGCTACACCTTC.

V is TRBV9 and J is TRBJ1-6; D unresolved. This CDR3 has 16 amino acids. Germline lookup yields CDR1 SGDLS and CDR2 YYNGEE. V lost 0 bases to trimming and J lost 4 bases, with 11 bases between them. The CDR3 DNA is TGTGCCAGCAGCGTAGAAGCGGGCCCATATAATTCACCCCTCCACTTT. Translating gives CASSVEAGPYNSPLHF. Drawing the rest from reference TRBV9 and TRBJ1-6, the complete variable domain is DSGVTQTPKHLITATGQRVTLRCSPRSGDLSVYWYQQSLDQGLQFLIQYYNGEERAKGNILERFSAQQFPDLHSELNLSSLELGDSALYFCASSVEAGPYNSPLHFGNGTRLTVT.

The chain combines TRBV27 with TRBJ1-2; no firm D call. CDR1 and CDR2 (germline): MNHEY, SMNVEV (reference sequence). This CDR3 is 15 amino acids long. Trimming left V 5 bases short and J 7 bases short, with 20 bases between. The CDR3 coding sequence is TGTGCCAGCAGTGACCAGTCCCGACCCTGGGGTGGCTACACCTTC. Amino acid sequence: CASSDQSRPWGGYTF.

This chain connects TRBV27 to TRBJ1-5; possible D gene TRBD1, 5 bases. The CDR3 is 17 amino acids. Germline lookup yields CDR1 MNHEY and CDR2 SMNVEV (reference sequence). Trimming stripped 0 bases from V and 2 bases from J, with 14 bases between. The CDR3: CASSLSHPGFGNQPQHF. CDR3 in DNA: TGTGCCAGCAGTTTATCGCACCCAGGGTTTGGCAATCAGCCCCAGCATTTT.

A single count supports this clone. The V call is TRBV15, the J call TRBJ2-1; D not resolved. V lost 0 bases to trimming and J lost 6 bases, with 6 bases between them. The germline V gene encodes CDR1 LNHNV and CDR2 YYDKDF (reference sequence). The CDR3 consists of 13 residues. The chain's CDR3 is CATSRENLNEQFF. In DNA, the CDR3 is TGTGCCACCAGCAGAGAAAACCTCAATGAGCAGTTCTTC.

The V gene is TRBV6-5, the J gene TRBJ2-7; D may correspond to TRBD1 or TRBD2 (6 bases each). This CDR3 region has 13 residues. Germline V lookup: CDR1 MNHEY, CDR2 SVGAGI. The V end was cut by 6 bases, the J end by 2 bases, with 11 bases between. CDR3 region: CASRGGGAYEQYF. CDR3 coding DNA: TGTGCCAGCAGGGGGGGCGGCGCCTACGAGCAGTACTTC.

CDR3 nucleotides: TGTGCCAGCAGCTTGGCTAGGATGGGGATCTCACCCCTCCACTTT. It specifies CASSLARMGISPLHF. The chain uses TRBV5-6 and TRBJ1-6; D gene ambiguous. The CDR3 has 15 amino acids. V gave up 0 bases and J gave up 10 bases, with 14 bases separating them. Germline-derived CDR1 and CDR2 are SGHDT and YYEEEE.

Written as DNA, the CDR3 is TGTGCCAGCAGTTTATCCGGGGGCAATCAGCCCCAGCATTTT. The encoded protein is CASSLSGGNQPQHF. This chain connects TRBV27 to TRBJ1-5; unclear D gene. This CDR3 is built from 14 residues. The germline V gene has CDR1 MNHEY and CDR2 SMNVEV (reference sequence). V was cut by 0 bases and J by 2 bases, with 5 bases left in between.

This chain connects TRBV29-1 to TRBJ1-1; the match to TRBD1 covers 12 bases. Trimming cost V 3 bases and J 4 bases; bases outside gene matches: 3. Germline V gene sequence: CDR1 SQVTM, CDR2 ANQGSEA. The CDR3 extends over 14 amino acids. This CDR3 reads CSVEGGQGATEAFF. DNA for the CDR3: TGCAGCGTTGAGGGGGGACAGGGGGCCACTGAAGCTTTCTTT.

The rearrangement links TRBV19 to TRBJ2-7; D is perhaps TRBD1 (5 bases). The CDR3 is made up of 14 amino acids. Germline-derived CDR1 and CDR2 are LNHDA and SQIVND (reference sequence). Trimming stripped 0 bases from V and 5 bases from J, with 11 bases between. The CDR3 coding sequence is TGTGCCAGTAGTATAGATTCAGGGCTGAACGAGCAGTACTTC. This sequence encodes CASSIDSGLNEQYF.

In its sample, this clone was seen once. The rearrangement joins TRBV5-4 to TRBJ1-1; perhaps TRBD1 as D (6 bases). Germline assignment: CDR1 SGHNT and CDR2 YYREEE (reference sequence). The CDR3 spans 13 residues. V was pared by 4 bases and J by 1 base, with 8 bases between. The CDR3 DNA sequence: TGTGCCAGCAGCCCCAGGGGGAACACTGAAGCTTTCTTT. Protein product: CASSPRGNTEAFF.

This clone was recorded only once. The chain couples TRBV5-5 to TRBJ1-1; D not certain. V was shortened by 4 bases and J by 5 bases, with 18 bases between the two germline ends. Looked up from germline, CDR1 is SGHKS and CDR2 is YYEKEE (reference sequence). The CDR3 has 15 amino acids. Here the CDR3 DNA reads TGTGCCAGCAGCGGTGCACAGAGGCTGGGGACTGAAGCTTTCTTT. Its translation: CASSGAQRLGTEAFF.

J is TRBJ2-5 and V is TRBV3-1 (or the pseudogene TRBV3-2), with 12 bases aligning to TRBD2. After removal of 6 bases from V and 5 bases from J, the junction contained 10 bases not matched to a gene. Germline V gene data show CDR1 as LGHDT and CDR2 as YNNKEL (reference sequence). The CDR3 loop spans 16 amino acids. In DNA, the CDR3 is TGTGCCAGCAGTCCTAGCGGGGGGGCCGCGGGGGAGACCCAGTACTTC. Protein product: CASSPSGGAAGETQYF.

The CDR3 is CSASIQGSGNTIYF. The CDR3 DNA is TGCAGTGCTAGTATCCAAGGCTCTGGAAACACCATATATTTT. The chain recombines TRBV20-1 with TRBJ1-3; D not resolved. V lost 3 bases to trimming and J lost 0 bases, with 9 bases between them. Per germline, CDR1 DFQATT and CDR2 SNEGSKA (reference sequence). This CDR3 is 14 amino acids long.

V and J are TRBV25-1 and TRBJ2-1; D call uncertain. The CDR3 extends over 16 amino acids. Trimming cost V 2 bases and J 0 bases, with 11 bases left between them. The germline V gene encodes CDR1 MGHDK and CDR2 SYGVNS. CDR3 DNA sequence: TGTGCCAGCAGTGAAGGCGCGGCCAGCTCCTACAATGAGCAGTTCTTC. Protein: CASSEGAASSYNEQFF.

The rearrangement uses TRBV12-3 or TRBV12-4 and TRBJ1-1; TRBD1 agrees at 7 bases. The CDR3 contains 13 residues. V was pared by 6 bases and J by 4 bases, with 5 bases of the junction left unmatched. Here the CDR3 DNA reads TGTGCCAGCAGGACAGGGATCGGCACTGAAGCTTTCTTT. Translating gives CASRTGIGTEAFF.

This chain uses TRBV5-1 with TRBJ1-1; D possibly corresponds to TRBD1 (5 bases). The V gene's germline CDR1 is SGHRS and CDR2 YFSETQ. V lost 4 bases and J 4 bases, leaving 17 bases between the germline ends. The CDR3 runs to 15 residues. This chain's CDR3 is CASSPLGGLGTEAFF. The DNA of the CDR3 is TGCGCCAGCAGCCCCCTTGGGGGGTTGGGCACTGAAGCTTTCTTT.

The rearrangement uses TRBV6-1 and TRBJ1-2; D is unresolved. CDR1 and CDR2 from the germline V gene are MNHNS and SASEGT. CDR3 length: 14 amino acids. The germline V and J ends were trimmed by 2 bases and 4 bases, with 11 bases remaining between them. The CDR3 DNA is TGTGCCAGCAGTGAAACGGACGGAGGCTATGGCTACACCTTC. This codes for CASSETDGGYGYTF.

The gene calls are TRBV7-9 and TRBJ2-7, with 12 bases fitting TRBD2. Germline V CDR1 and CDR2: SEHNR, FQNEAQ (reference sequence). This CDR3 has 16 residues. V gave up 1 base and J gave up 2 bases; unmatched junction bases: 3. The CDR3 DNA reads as TGTGCCAGCAGCTTAGTGGCTAGCGGGGGGGCCTACGAGCAGTACTTC. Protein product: CASSLVASGGAYEQYF.

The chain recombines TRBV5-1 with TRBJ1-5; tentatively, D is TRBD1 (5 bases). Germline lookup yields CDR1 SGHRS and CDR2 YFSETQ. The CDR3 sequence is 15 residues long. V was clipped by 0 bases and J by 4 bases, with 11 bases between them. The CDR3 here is CASSLEGHLNQPQHF. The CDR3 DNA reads TGCGCCAGCAGCTTGGAGGGGCACCTTAATCAGCCCCAGCATTTT.

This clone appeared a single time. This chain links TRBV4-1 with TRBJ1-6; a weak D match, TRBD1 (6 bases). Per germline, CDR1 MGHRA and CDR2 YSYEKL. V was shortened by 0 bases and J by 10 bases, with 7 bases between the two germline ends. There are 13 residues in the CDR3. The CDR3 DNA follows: TGCGCCAGCAGCCAAGAAGGGGGATCACCCCTCCACTTT. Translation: CASSQEGGSPLHF.

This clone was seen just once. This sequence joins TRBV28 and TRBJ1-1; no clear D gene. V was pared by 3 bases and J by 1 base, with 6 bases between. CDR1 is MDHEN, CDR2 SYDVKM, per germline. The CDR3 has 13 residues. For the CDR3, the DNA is TGTGCCAGCAGTTTTTGGACGAACACTGAAGCTTTCTTT. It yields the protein CASSFWTNTEAFF.

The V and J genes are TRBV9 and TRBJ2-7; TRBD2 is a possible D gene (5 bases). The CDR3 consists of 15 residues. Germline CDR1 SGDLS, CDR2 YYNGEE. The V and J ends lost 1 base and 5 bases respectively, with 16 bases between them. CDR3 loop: CASSVSGHPGDEQYF. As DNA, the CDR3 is TGTGCCAGCAGCGTAAGCGGTCACCCCGGGGACGAGCAGTACTTC.

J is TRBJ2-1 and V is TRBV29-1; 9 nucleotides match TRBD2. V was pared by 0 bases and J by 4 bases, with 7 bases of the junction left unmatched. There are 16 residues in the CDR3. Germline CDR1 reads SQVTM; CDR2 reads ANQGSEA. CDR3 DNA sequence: TGCAGCGTTGAAGAAGGGACTAGCAGCAATTACAATGAGCAGTTCTTC. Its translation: CSVEEGTSSNYNEQFF.

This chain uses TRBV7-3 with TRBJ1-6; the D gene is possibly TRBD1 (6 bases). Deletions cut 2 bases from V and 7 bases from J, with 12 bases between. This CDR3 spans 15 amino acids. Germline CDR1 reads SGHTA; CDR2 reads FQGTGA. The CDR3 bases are TGTGCCAGCAGCTTATCTCCACAGGGAAATTCACCCCTCCACTTT. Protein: CASSLSPQGNSPLHF.

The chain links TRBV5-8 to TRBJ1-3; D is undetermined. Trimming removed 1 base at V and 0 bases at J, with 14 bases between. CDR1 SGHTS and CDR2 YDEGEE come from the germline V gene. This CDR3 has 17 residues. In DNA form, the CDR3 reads TGTGCCAGCAGCTTGATACGTATCACTCACTCTGGAAACACCATATATTTT. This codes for CASSLIRITHSGNTIYF.

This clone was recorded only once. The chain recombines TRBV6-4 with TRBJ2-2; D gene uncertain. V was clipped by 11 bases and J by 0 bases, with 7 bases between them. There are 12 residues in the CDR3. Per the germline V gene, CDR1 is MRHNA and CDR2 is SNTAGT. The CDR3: CAERANTGELFF. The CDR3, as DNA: TGTGCCGAACGAGCGAACACCGGGGAGCTGTTTTTT.

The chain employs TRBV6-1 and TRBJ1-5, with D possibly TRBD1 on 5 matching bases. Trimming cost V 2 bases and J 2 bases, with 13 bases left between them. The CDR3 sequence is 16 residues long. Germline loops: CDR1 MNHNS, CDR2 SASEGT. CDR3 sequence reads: CASSESIRDRNQPQHF. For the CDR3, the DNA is TGTGCCAGCAGTGAATCTATCAGGGATCGCAATCAGCCCCAGCATTTT.